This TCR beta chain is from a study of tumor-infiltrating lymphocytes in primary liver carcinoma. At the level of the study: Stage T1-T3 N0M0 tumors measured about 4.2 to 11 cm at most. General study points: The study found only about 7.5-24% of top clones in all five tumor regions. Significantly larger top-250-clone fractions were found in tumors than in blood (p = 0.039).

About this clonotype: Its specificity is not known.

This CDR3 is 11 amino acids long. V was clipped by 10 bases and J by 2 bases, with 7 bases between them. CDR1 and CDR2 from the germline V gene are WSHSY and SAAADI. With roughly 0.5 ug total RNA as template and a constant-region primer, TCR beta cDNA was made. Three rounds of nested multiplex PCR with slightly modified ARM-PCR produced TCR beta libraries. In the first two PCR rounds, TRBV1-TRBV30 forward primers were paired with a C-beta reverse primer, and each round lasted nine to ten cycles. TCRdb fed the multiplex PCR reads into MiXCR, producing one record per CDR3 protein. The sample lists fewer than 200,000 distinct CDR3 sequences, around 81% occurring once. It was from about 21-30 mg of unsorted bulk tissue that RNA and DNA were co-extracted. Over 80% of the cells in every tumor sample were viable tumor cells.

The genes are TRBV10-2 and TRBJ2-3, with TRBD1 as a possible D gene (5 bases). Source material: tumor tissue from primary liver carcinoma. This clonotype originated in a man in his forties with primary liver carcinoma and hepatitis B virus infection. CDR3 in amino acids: CANGHTDTQYF. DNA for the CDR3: TGCGCCAACGGACACACAGATACGCAGTATTTT.